In this sample, the clone carrying this T cell receptor (beta chain) is medium-sized. This specimen comes from a study of T cells in Graves' hyperthyroidism and ophthalmopathy. The V end lost 4 bases, the J end lost 7 bases, and 11 bases lay between the germline ends. The length of the CDR3 is 13 residues. Germline values: CDR1 SGHVS, CDR2 FNYEAQ. RNA transcripts provided the source from which TCR beta CDR3 regions were amplified. When the TCR CDR3 underwent first-round RT-PCR, the HTBI primer set was used. MiXCR, run by TCRdb on the multiplex PCR reads, gives a single entry per CDR3 protein. The sample lists 20,000 to 30,000 distinct CDR3 sequences, roughly 45% occurring once.

The sequence derives from a woman aged 30 to 39 with Graves' hyperthyroidism. Sequencing used blood. The J gene is TRBJ1-5, the V gene TRBV7-6, with D perhaps TRBD1 (6 bases). The CDR3 DNA is TGTGCCAGCAGCTCAAACAGGGACCAGCCCCAGCATTTT. Its protein product is CASSSNRDQPQHF.